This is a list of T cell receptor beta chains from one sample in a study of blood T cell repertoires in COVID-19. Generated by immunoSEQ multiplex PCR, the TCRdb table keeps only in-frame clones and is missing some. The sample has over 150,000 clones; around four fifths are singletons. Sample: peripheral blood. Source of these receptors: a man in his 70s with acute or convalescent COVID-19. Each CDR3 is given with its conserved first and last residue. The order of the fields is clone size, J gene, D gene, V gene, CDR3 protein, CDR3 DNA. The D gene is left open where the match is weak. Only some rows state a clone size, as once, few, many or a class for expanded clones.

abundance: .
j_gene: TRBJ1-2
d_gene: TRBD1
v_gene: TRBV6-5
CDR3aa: CASRPPLGQAYGYTF
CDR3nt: TGTGCCAGCAGGCCACCGCTCGGACAGGCATATGGCTACACCTTC

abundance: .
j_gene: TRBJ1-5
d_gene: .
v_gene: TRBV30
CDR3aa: CAWSGGPQPQHF
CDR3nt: TGTGCCTGGAGCGGGGGGCCTCAGCCCCAGCATTTT

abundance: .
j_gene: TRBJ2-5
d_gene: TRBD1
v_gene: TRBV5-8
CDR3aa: CASSLWQGVETQYF
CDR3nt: TGTGCCAGCAGCTTATGGCAGGGGGTAGAGACCCAGTACTTC

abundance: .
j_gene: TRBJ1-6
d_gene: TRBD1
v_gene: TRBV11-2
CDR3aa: CASSSTGEYPRGSPLHF
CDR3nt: TGTGCCAGCAGCTCCACAGGGGAGTACCCTAGAGGATCACCCCTCCACTTT

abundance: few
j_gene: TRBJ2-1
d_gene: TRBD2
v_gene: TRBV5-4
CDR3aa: CASSFDPSGYNEQFF
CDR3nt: TGTGCCAGCAGTTTTGATCCTAGCGGGTACAATGAGCAGTTCTTC

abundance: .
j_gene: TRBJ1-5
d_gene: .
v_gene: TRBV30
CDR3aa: CAWSVQGNQPQHF
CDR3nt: TGTGCCTGGAGTGTCCAGGGCAATCAGCCCCAGCATTTT

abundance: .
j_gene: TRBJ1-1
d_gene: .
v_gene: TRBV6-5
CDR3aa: CASRGHLNTEAFF
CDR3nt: TGTGCCAGCAGAGGACATCTGAACACTGAAGCTTTCTTT

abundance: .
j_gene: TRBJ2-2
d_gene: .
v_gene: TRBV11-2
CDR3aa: CASSKDSYTGELFF
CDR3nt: TGTGCCAGCAGCAAGGACAGCTACACCGGGGAGCTGTTTTTT

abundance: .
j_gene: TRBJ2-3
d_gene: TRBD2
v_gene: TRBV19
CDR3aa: CATSSGSRDTQYF
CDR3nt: TGTGCCACCTCTAGCGGGAGCAGGGATACGCAGTATTTT

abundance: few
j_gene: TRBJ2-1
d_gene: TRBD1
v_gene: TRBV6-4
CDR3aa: CASSASGQGVHNEQFF
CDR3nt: TGTGCCAGCAGCGCCTCGGGACAGGGTGTCCACAATGAGCAGTTCTTC

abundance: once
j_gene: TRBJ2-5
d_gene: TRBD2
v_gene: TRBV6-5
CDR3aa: CASSFGLAAQETQYF
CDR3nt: TGTGCCAGCAGTTTCGGACTAGCGGCACAAGAGACCCAGTACTTC

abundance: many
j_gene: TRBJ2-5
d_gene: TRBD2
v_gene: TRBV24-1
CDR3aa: CATSGGIAGVETQYF
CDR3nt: TGTGCCACCAGTGGTGGGATAGCGGGAGTTGAGACCCAGTACTTC

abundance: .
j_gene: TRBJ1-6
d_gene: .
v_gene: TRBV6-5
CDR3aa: CASSYGPYNSPLHF
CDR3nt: TGTGCCAGCAGTTATGGGCCCTATAATTCACCCCTCCACTTT

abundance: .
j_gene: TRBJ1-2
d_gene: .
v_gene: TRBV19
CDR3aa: CASSMLNYGYTF
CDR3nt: TGTGCCAGTAGTATGCTAAACTATGGCTACACCTTC

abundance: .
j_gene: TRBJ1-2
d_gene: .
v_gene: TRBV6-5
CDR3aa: CASSQTDRLYGYTF
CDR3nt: TGTGCCAGCAGTCAAACGGACAGACTCTATGGCTACACCTTC

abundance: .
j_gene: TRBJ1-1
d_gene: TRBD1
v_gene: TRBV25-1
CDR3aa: CASSEGQLSNTEAFF
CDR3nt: TGTGCCAGCAGTGAGGGACAGCTTTCGAACACTGAAGCTTTCTTT

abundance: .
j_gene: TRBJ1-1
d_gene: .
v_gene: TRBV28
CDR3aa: CASSLFGAMNTEAFF
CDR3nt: TGTGCCAGCAGTTTATTTGGGGCAATGAACACTGAAGCTTTCTTT

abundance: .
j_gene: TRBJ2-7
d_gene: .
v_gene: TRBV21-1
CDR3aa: CASSKSWDRGPYEQYF
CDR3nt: TGTGCCAGCAGCAAATCCTGGGACAGGGGGCCCTACGAGCAGTACTTC

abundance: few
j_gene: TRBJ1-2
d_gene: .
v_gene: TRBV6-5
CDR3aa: CASIQGGIYGYTF
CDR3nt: TGTGCCAGCATCCAGGGTGGGATCTATGGCTACACCTTC

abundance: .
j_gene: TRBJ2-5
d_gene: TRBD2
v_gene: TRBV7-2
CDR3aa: CASSLAKREVETQYF
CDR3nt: TGTGCCAGCAGCTTAGCGAAGCGGGAGGTAGAGACCCAGTACTTC

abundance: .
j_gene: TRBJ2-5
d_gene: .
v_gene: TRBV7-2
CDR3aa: CASSLADNQETQYF
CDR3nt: TGTGCCAGCAGCTTAGCGGACAACCAAGAGACCCAGTACTTC

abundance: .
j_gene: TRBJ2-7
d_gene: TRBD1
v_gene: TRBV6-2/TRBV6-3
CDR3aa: CASSSAGTGDYEQYF
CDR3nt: TGTGCCAGCAGTAGTGCCGGGACAGGGGACTACGAGCAGTACTTC

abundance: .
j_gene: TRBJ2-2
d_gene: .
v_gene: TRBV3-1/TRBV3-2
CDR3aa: CASSQDRGTGELFF
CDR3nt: TGTGCCAGCAGCCAAGACAGGGGCACCGGGGAGCTGTTTTTT

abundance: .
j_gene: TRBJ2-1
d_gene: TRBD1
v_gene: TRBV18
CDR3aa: CASSSTGVGEQFF
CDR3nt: TGTGCCAGCTCATCGACAGGGGTAGGCGAGCAGTTCTTC

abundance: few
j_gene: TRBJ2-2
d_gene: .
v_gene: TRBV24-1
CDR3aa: CATSDRTVPTGELFF
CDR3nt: TGTGCCACCAGTGATCGGACAGTACCCACCGGGGAGCTGTTTTTT

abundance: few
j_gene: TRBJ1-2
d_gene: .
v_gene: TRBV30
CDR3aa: CAWRDRDYTF
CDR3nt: TGTGCCTGGAGGGACCGGGACTACACCTTC

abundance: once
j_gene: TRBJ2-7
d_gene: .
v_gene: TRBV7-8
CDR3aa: CASTRQASSYEQYF
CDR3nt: TGTGCCAGCACGAGACAGGCGAGCTCCTACGAGCAGTACTTC

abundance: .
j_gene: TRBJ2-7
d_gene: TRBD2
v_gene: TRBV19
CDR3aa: CASSKLAGGEQYF
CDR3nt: TGTGCCAGTAGTAAACTAGCGGGAGGCGAGCAGTACTTC

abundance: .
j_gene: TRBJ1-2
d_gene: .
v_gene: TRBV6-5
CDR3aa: CASSYSTGGSYGYTF
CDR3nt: TGTGCCAGCAGTTACTCTACCGGGGGGAGCTATGGCTACACCTTC

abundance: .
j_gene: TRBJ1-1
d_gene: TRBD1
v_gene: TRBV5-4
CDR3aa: CASSSDREFKAFF
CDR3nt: TGTGCCAGCAGCTCCGACAGGGAGTTTAAGGCTTTCTTT

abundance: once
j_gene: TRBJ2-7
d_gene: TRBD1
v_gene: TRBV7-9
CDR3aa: CASSLQGASYEQYF
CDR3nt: TGTGCCAGCAGCTTACAGGGGGCCTCCTACGAGCAGTACTTC

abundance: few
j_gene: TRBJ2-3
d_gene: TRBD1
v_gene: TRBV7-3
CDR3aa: CASSKQGAGADTQYF
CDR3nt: TGTGCCAGCAGCAAACAGGGGGCAGGTGCAGATACGCAGTATTTT

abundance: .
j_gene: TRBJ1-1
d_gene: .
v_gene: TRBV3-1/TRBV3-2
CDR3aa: CASSQVRGTEAFF
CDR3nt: TGTGCCAGCAGCCAAGTTAGGGGGACTGAAGCTTTCTTT

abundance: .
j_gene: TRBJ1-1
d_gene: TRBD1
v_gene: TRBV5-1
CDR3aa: CASSLGGTANTEAFF
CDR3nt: TGCGCCAGCAGCTTGGGCGGGACAGCCAACACTGAAGCTTTCTTT

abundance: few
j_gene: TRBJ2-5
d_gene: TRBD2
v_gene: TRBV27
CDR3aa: CASSAYTGTIQETQYF
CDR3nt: TGTGCCAGCAGTGCCTACACCGGGACTATACAAGAGACCCAGTACTTC